Listed below are T cell receptor beta chains from one sample, sequenced in a study of graft-versus-host responses after intestinal transplantation. Clones were read by immunoSEQ multiplex PCR, and TCRdb kept only the in-frame ones, dropping some. The table has 90,000 to 150,000 clones, about 93% seen once; the top ten hold about 0.11%. Their antigens are not known. Source: unstimulated CD4+ T cells sorted from spleen or lymph node cells, taken before intestinal transplant. The receptors were sampled from a human donor who received an intestinal transplant. Each CDR3 is given with its conserved first and last residue. The D gene is left open where the match is weak. Expanded clones get a size class; other rows say once, few or many, or leave the size out.

J gene: TRBJ2-1
D gene: NA
CDR3 length: 14
clone size: NA
V gene: TRBV27
CDR3 DNA: TGTGCCAGCAAGGAGGTCAGGTACTACAATGAGCAGTTCTTC
CDR3 protein: CASKEVRYYNEQFF

J gene: TRBJ2-7
D gene: TRBD2
CDR3 length: 16
clone size: NA
V gene: TRBV7-6
CDR3 DNA: TGTGCCAGCAGCTTAGCGGGCGGGAGGGCCGTTCCCGAGCAGTACTTC
CDR3 protein: CASSLAGGRAVPEQYF

J gene: TRBJ1-5
D gene: NA
CDR3 length: 15
clone size: NA
V gene: TRBV2
CDR3 DNA: TGTGCCAGCAGAGAGTGGGGGACCAGCAATCAGCCCCAGCATTTT
CDR3 protein: CASREWGTSNQPQHF

J gene: TRBJ2-2
D gene: NA
CDR3 length: 16
clone size: NA
V gene: TRBV7-9
CDR3 DNA: TGTGCCAGCAGCTTTACGGCAGGGAAGGGCACCGGGGAGCTGTTTTTT
CDR3 protein: CASSFTAGKGTGELFF

J gene: TRBJ2-3
D gene: NA
CDR3 length: 16
clone size: NA
V gene: TRBV28
CDR3 DNA: TGTGCCAGCAGCCGACCCTCGGGCGGGAAGGCAGATACGCAGTATTTT
CDR3 protein: CASSRPSGGKADTQYF

J gene: TRBJ2-7
D gene: NA
CDR3 length: 13
clone size: NA
V gene: TRBV6-5
CDR3 DNA: TGTGCCAGCAGTTACTCGGCCCCCTACGAGCAGTACTTC
CDR3 protein: CASSYSAPYEQYF

J gene: TRBJ2-7
D gene: NA
CDR3 length: 15
clone size: once
V gene: TRBV7-3
CDR3 DNA: TGTGCCAGCAGCTTAACGAGGGCTAGTACCTACGAGCAGTACTTC
CDR3 protein: CASSLTRASTYEQYF

J gene: TRBJ2-3
D gene: TRBD2
CDR3 length: 15
clone size: NA
V gene: TRBV19
CDR3 DNA: TGTGCCAGTAGAAGGACTAGCGCGGGCACAGATACGCAGTATTTT
CDR3 protein: CASRRTSAGTDTQYF

J gene: TRBJ1-2
D gene: NA
CDR3 length: 18
clone size: NA
V gene: TRBV5-4
CDR3 DNA: TGTGCCAGCAGCCCACCTCCTCCGTTCGTACGTGGGATTGGTGGCTACACCTTC
CDR3 protein: CASSPPPPFVRGIGGYTF

J gene: TRBJ2-7
D gene: NA
CDR3 length: 16
clone size: NA
V gene: TRBV7-9
CDR3 DNA: TGTGCCAGCAGCTTTAATGGTGTAGCGGAAAATTACGAGCAGTACTTC
CDR3 protein: CASSFNGVAENYEQYF

J gene: TRBJ2-5
D gene: TRBD1
CDR3 length: 14
clone size: NA
V gene: TRBV6-5
CDR3 DNA: TGTGCCAGCAGTGAGAGGGACAGGGTTGAGACCCAGTACTTC
CDR3 protein: CASSERDRVETQYF

J gene: TRBJ2-5
D gene: NA
CDR3 length: 14
clone size: NA
V gene: TRBV11-3
CDR3 DNA: TGTGCCAGCAGCCCGGACGGAGGTACAGAGACCCAGTACTTC
CDR3 protein: CASSPDGGTETQYF

J gene: TRBJ2-7
D gene: NA
CDR3 length: 11
clone size: NA
V gene: TRBV20-1
CDR3 DNA: TGCAGTGCTACTAGAACCTACGAGCAGTACTTC
CDR3 protein: CSATRTYEQYF

J gene: TRBJ1-5
D gene: NA
CDR3 length: 14
clone size: NA
V gene: TRBV2
CDR3 DNA: TGTGCCAGCTCTGAGCAGGGGTACAATCAGCCCCAGCATTTT
CDR3 protein: CASSEQGYNQPQHF

J gene: TRBJ1-3
D gene: TRBD1
CDR3 length: 14
clone size: NA
V gene: TRBV28
CDR3 DNA: TGTGCCAGCAGTTTCCGGGACAGAGGAAACACCATATATTTT
CDR3 protein: CASSFRDRGNTIYF

J gene: TRBJ2-2
D gene: NA
CDR3 length: 15
clone size: NA
V gene: TRBV2
CDR3 DNA: TGTGCCAGCAGTAGGGCCCATCCACGCATCGGGGAGCTGTTTTTT
CDR3 protein: CASSRAHPRIGELFF

J gene: TRBJ1-2
D gene: TRBD1
CDR3 length: 16
clone size: NA
V gene: TRBV5-1
CDR3 DNA: TGCGCCAGCAGCCCGGCGGGGACAGAGCATAACTATGGCTACACCTTC
CDR3 protein: CASSPAGTEHNYGYTF

J gene: TRBJ2-1
D gene: TRBD2
CDR3 length: 14
clone size: NA
V gene: TRBV5-1
CDR3 DNA: TGCGCCAGACCGGGACTAGCGGGAGGCGATGAGCAGTTCTTC
CDR3 protein: CARPGLAGGDEQFF

J gene: TRBJ2-5
D gene: NA
CDR3 length: 14
clone size: NA
V gene: TRBV7-2
CDR3 DNA: TGTGCCAGCAGCTCCCCAGGGGGGTGGGAGACCCAGTACTTC
CDR3 protein: CASSSPGGWETQYF

J gene: TRBJ2-1
D gene: NA
CDR3 length: 14
clone size: NA
V gene: TRBV27
CDR3 DNA: TGTGCCAGCAGTCAACTAGATACCGGCAGTGAGCAGTTCTTC
CDR3 protein: CASSQLDTGSEQFF

J gene: TRBJ2-3
D gene: TRBD1
CDR3 length: 16
clone size: NA
V gene: TRBV19
CDR3 DNA: TGTGCCAGTAGTATCGGTTGGGGACAGGGCACAGATACGCAGTATTTT
CDR3 protein: CASSIGWGQGTDTQYF

J gene: TRBJ2-7
D gene: NA
CDR3 length: 14
clone size: NA
V gene: TRBV5-1
CDR3 DNA: TGCGCCAGCAGCACGGGAAGCGTGGGCTACGAGCAGTACTTC
CDR3 protein: CASSTGSVGYEQYF

J gene: TRBJ1-1
D gene: NA
CDR3 length: 18
clone size: NA
V gene: TRBV9
CDR3 DNA: TGTGCCAGCAGCGTAGCCCAGGGGCAGCCGAGCATGAACACTGAAGCTTTCTTT
CDR3 protein: CASSVAQGQPSMNTEAFF

J gene: TRBJ1-4
D gene: NA
CDR3 length: 11
clone size: once
V gene: TRBV28
CDR3 DNA: TGTGCCAGCAGTTTAAATTCGAGACTGTTTTTT
CDR3 protein: CASSLNSRLFF

J gene: TRBJ2-1
D gene: NA
CDR3 length: 13
clone size: NA
V gene: TRBV18
CDR3 DNA: TGTGCCAGCTCACCTAGCCGGACCAATGAGCAGTTCTTC
CDR3 protein: CASSPSRTNEQFF

J gene: TRBJ1-2
D gene: NA
CDR3 length: 13
clone size: NA
V gene: TRBV7-9
CDR3 DNA: TGTGCCAGCAGCCGACCGGGAGGCTATGGCTACACCTTC
CDR3 protein: CASSRPGGYGYTF

J gene: TRBJ1-4
D gene: TRBD1
CDR3 length: 16
clone size: NA
V gene: TRBV5-1
CDR3 DNA: TGCGCCAGCAGCTCGGGGGACAGGGGAAGAGGCGAAAAACTGTTTTTT
CDR3 protein: CASSSGDRGRGEKLFF

J gene: TRBJ2-6
D gene: TRBD2
CDR3 length: 15
clone size: once
V gene: TRBV6-5
CDR3 DNA: TGTGCCACGTCTGGCGGGAGAGCTGGGGCCAACGTCCTGACTTTC
CDR3 protein: CATSGGRAGANVLTF

J gene: TRBJ1-2
D gene: NA
CDR3 length: 14
clone size: NA
V gene: TRBV30
CDR3 DNA: TGTGCCTGGAGTGTTGCTCCCCTGAACTATGGCTACACCTTC
CDR3 protein: CAWSVAPLNYGYTF

J gene: TRBJ1-3
D gene: NA
CDR3 length: 12
clone size: NA
V gene: TRBV6-5
CDR3 DNA: TGTGCCAGCAAAAGCTCTGGAAACACCATATATTTT
CDR3 protein: CASKSSGNTIYF

J gene: TRBJ2-2
D gene: NA
CDR3 length: 13
clone size: NA
V gene: TRBV29-1
CDR3 DNA: TGCAGCGCTCGGGACACCCGCACCGGGGAGCTGTTTTTT
CDR3 protein: CSARDTRTGELFF

J gene: TRBJ2-1
D gene: TRBD2
CDR3 length: 16
clone size: once
V gene: TRBV7-8
CDR3 DNA: TGTGCCAGCAGCCGCGGAGGCGGGACTAGCGTAAGTGAGCAGTTCTTC
CDR3 protein: CASSRGGGTSVSEQFF

J gene: TRBJ2-1
D gene: NA
CDR3 length: 12
clone size: NA
V gene: TRBV6-1
CDR3 DNA: TGTGCCAGCAATCTCCCATATAATGAGCAGTTCTTC
CDR3 protein: CASNLPYNEQFF

J gene: TRBJ1-1
D gene: NA
CDR3 length: 15
clone size: NA
V gene: TRBV5-4
CDR3 DNA: TGTGCCAGCAGCTTGGAGCCAGGGCTTAGGTCTGAAGCTTTCTTT
CDR3 protein: CASSLEPGLRSEAFF

J gene: TRBJ2-7
D gene: TRBD2
CDR3 length: 18
clone size: once
V gene: TRBV5-6
CDR3 DNA: TGTGCCAGCAGCCCTCCCTACATACTAGCGGGAGGTCCCTACGAGCAGTACTTC
CDR3 protein: CASSPPYILAGGPYEQYF

J gene: TRBJ1-2
D gene: NA
CDR3 length: 12
clone size: NA
V gene: TRBV7-9
CDR3 DNA: TGTGCCAGCGTGGGGGACAATAACGTTGGCACCTTC
CDR3 protein: CASVGDNNVGTF